The entry below gives a single T cell receptor beta chain sequence along with its context. Its target is not known. TCRdb's copy holds only in-frame clones and misses some; the assay was immunoSEQ multiplex PCR. This table holds fewer than 130,000 clones, roughly 87% found once. The record originates from a study of OX40 agonist ivuxolimab in advanced cancers. The CDR3 sequence is 14 residues long. Per the germline V gene, CDR1 is SGHVT and CDR2 is SQSDAQ. J was trimmed by 7 bases and V by 5 bases; bases with no gene match: 5. Sampling of blood occurred at baseline, cycle 4 day 1, and cycle 7 day 1. The study's findings and limits: The study did not work out the antigen specificity of the expanded peripheral T cells.

The sequence was obtained from an adult with an advanced solid tumor such as melanoma, head and neck, liver or kidney cancer. The input for sequencing was CD4+ or CD8+ T cells sorted from blood, taken in a trial of the OX40 agonist ivuxolimab. V usage is TRBV7-4 and J usage is TRBJ1-6; 7 positions match TRBD1. CDR3 sequence (DNA): TGTGCCAGCAGCCTAGGGACAGCGAATTCACCCCTCCACTTT. Translating gives CASSLGTANSPLHF.